Detailed here is one TCR beta chain. This clonotype was recorded at least ten times. No cognate antigen has been identified for it. Within one base of it there is no much larger clone, and no base qualities were kept. Every donor was a healthy Caucasian. Miltenyi CD45RO+ enrichment and human naive T-cell isolation kits were used to isolate memory (CD45RO+) and naive T cells from PBMC. The germline V gene yields SGHTA for CDR1 and FQGNSA for CDR2. The CDR3 starts with the cysteine, ends with the phenylalanine, and has 15 residues. Of all the DNA, just the CDR3 is kept, 45 bases in frame from base 1. V is clipped by 5 bases and J by 8 bases, and the sequence between their germline boundaries is 19 bases long. This record comes from a study of identical twins (dated by TCRdb to between 2015 and 2016). Concerning the study at large: TCR alpha and beta repertoires from monozygotic twins, unrelated adults of various ages and cord blood were deep-sequenced to test whether fetal clonotypes persist. To rule out contamination, the twin experiments were replicated at different times with different library preparation protocols. Summary of the overall study and its limitations: Invariant T cells such as MAIT and iNKT could partly confound zero-insertion analyses, although diverse VJ usage argued against such confounding for most clonotypes. In beta out-of-frame sequences, excess twin sharing was weaker, because having fewer shared sequences lowered the signal-to-noise ratio. Out-of-frame TCR alpha sharing in monozygotic twins was systematically underestimated by recombination models, whereas sharing between unrelated individuals was in agreement with the recombination models. Fewer insertions were carried by abundant cord blood beta clonotypes, a similar but weaker trend appeared in young adult naive repertoires, and no such trend appeared in memory repertoires. Out-of-frame TCR alpha sequences shared between twins showed an excess of low generation-probability sequences compared with coincidental sharing between unrelated individuals. Because the same donors could not be followed over many years, the conclusions relied on cross-sectional statistical analysis.

Receptors were amplified or captured by 5' RACE. Data came from an Illumina HiSeq 2000. Template switching added a universal primer binding site, and the final cDNA carried a unique molecular identifier that allowed TCR cDNA molecules to be counted accurately. Specific primers in the conserved constant-segment region were used to synthesize first-strand cDNA for TCR alpha and beta chains. To control for contamination, every cDNA library was double barcoded, receiving both a SMART-Mk sample barcode and Illumina barcodes. Two successive PCR steps introduced TruSeq adapter sequences along with Illumina sample barcodes. Sequencing of the TCR alpha and beta cDNA libraries was done on the Illumina HiSeq platform using custom primers. On the authors' methods: MiGEC processed the raw reads to extract unique molecular identifiers, while MiXCR was used to determine the CDR3 positions. Recombination models were inferred per individual with the repgenHMM and IGoR tools using an EM algorithm. The tcR package in R was used for shared clonotype analysis, with sharing normalized by the product of cloneset sizes. Out-of-frame nonproductive sequences were analyzed to study raw recombination free of thymic and clonal selection effects. TCRdb applied fastp at Q25 and MiXCR to the public reads, then kept only in-frame beta chains. Rows merge per CDR3 protein into single entries with the most common DNA and genes. These V and J calls rely on TCRdb rather than the paper's analysis. The sample records about 150,000 distinct CDR3 sequences, under 4.5% of which are singletons. Around 8.1% of the sample comes from the top ten.

Material: memory T cells sorted from blood. The cell subset or site tag for this specimen amounts to: CD45RO+ enriched T cells. The rearrangement joined TRBV7-2 to TRBJ2-1; a tentative D match to TRBD2 spans 6 bases. This receptor was obtained from a man aged 18 to 35 in good health. The CDR3 in this case is CASSPLAIGGDEQFF. Read as DNA, the sequence is TGTGCCAGCAGCCCACTAGCCATAGGAGGCGATGAGCAGTTCTTC.